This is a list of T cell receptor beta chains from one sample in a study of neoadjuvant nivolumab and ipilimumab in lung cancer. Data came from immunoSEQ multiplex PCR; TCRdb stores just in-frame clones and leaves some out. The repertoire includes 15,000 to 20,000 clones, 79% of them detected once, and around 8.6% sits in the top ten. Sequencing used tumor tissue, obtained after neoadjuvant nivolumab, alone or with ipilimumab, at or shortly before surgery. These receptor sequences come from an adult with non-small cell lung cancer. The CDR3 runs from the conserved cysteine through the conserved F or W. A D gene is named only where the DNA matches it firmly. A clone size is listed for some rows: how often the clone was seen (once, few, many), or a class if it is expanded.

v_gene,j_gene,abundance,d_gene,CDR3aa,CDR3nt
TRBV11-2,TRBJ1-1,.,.,CASSPTRGENTEAFF,TGTGCCAGCAGCCCGACGAGGGGTGAGAACACTGAAGCTTTCTTT
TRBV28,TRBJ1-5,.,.,CASGLAIGNQPQHF,TGTGCCAGTGGATTGGCTATCGGCAATCAGCCCCAGCATTTT
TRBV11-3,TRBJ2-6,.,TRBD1,CASSLEGQGAGANVLTF,TGTGCCAGCAGCTTAGAAGGACAGGGCGCTGGGGCCAACGTCCTGACTTTC
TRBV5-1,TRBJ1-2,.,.,CASSLRMDSPYGYTF,TGCGCCAGCAGCCTACGAATGGACAGCCCCTATGGCTACACCTTC
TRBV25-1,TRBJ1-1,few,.,CASRSMNTEAFF,TGTGCCAGCAGATCCATGAACACTGAAGCTTTCTTT
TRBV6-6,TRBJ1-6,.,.,CASSPGVPGSPLHF,TGTGCCAGCAGTCCGGGGGTGCCAGGGTCACCCCTCCACTTT
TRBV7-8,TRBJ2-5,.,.,CASSYGQHHQETQYF,TGTGCCAGCAGCTATGGACAGCACCACCAAGAGACCCAGTACTTC
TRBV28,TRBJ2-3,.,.,CASSSTGVGTDTQYF,TGTGCCAGCAGCTCCACGGGGGTGGGCACAGATACGCAGTATTTT
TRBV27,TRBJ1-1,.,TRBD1,CASRSGGWTEAFF,TGTGCCAGCAGATCAGGGGGATGGACTGAAGCTTTCTTT
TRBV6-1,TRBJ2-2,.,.,CASSDINTGELFF,TGTGCCAGCAGTGATATTAACACCGGGGAGCTGTTTTTT
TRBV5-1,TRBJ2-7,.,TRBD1,CASSLWDRNYEQYF,TGCGCCAGCAGCTTGTGGGACAGAAATTACGAGCAGTACTTC
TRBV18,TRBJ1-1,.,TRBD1,CASFTGTGYTEAFF,TGTGCCAGCTTTACCGGGACAGGGTACACTGAAGCTTTCTTT
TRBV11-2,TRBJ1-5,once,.,CASILGRAGERQPQHF,TGTGCCTCTATCTTAGGGCGGGCAGGGGAGCGGCAGCCCCAGCATTTT
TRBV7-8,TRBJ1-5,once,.,CASSHGGGGNQPQHF,TGTGCCAGTTCCCACGGAGGGGGTGGGAATCAGCCCCAGCATTTT
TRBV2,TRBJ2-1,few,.,CASSEAHPNYNEQFF,TGTGCCAGCAGTGAAGCCCACCCAAACTACAATGAGCAGTTCTTC
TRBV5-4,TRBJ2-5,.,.,CASSPPGDQETQYF,TGTGCCAGCAGCCCCCCAGGGGACCAAGAGACCCAGTACTTC
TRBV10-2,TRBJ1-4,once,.,CASHEGPTTNEKLFF,TGCGCCAGCCACGAGGGGCCCACAACTAATGAAAAACTGTTTTTT
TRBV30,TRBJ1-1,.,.,CAWSLRGGRDEAFF,TGTGCCTGGAGTCTAAGGGGCGGAAGGGATGAAGCTTTCTTT
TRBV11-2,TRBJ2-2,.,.,CASSLQRTGELFF,TGTGCCAGCAGCTTACAGAGAACCGGGGAGCTGTTTTTT
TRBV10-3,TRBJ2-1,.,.,CAISDGGRSEQFF,TGTGCCATCAGTGACGGGGGGCGAAGCGAGCAGTTCTTC
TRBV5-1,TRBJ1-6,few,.,CASSLDFGNSPLHF,TGCGCCAGCAGCTTGGACTTCGGTAATTCACCCCTCCACTTT
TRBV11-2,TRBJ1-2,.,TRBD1,CASSRGTGGYGYTF,TGTGCCAGCAGCAGGGGGACAGGAGGCTATGGCTACACCTTC
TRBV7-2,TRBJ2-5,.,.,CASSLLRQAQETQYF,TGTGCCAGCAGCTTATTACGACAGGCACAGGAGACCCAGTACTTC
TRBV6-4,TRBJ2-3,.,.,CASRKGGTDTQYF,TGTGCCAGCCGCAAAGGGGGCACAGATACGCAGTATTTT
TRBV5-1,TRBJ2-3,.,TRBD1,CASSSGTGADTQYF,TGCGCCAGCAGCTCCGGGACAGGGGCGGATACGCAGTATTTT